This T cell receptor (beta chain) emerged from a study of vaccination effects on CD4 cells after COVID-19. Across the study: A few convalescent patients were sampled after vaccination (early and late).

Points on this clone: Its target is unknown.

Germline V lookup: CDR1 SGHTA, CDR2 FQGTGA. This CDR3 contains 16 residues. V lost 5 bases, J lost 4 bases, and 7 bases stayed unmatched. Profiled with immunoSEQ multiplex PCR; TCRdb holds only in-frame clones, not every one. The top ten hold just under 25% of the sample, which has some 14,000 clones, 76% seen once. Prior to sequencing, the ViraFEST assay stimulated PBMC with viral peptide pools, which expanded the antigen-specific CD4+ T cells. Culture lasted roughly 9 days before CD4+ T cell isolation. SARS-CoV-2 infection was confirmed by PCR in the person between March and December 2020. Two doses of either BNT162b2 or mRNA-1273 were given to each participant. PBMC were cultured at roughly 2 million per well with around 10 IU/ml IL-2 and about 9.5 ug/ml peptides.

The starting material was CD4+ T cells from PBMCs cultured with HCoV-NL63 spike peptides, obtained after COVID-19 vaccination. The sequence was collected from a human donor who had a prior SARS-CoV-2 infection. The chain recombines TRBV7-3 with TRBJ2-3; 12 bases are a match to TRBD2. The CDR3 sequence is CASSRLAGGLADTQYF. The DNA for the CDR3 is TGTGCCAGCAGCCGCCTAGCGGGGGGGCTGGCAGATACGCAGTATTTT.